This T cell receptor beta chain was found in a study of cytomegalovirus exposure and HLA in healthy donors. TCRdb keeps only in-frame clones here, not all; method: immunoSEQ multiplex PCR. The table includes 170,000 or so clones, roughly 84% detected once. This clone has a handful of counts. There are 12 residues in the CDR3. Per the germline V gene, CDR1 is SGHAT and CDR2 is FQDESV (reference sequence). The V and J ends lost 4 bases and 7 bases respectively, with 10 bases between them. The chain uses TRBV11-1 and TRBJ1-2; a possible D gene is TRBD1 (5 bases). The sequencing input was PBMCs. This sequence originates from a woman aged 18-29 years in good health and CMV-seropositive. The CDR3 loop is CASSSGEVGYTF. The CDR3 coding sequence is TGTGCCAGCAGCTCGGGGGAGGTTGGCTACACCTTC.